These 21 T cell receptor beta chains were all obtained from the same sample, sequenced in a study of shared clonotypes between healthy human individuals. The table came from immunoSEQ multiplex PCR; TCRdb's copy has only in-frame clones and leaves some out. The sample has 780,000 or so clones; about two thirds are singletons. The sample comprised memory CD4+ T cells sorted from blood. Subset of the sample: CD45RA-negative fraction. Source of these receptors: a woman aged 30 to 39 in good health.

The V gene is TRBV7-9, the J gene TRBJ1-5; 7 nucleotides match TRBD1. CDR3 length equals 16 residues. Germline CDR1 SEHNR, CDR2 FQNEAQ (reference sequence). After removal of 4 bases from V and 6 bases from J, the junction contained 12 bases not matched to a gene. The CDR3 bases are TGTGCCAGCAGCTCCACCATCGGAGAGGGGGCTCAGCCCCAGCATTTT. It specifies CASSSTIGEGAQPQHF.

The chain is built from TRBV7-8 and TRBJ2-1; 7 bases are shared with TRBD2. Germline loops: CDR1 SGHVS, CDR2 FQNEAQ. This CDR3 has 15 residues. V trimming: 5 bases; J trimming: 7 bases; junction bases outside the gene matches: 11. DNA of the CDR3: TGTGCCAGCAGCCGACCCCGGGACTACCGGAATGAGCAGTTCTTC. Encoded protein: CASSRPRDYRNEQFF.

For this clone: Other DNA sequences within the sample encode an identical CDR3. The chain is built from TRBV2 and TRBJ2-3; 8 bases agree with TRBD2. The length of the CDR3 is 15 residues. V dropped 6 bases and J dropped 1; count of bases not matched to a gene: 6. CDR1 SNHLY and CDR2 FYNNEI come from the germline V gene. CDR3 loop: CASSPLTSGTDTQYF. CDR3 bases: TGTGCCAGCAGCCCCCTGACTAGCGGCACAGATACGCAGTATTTT.

The rearrangement uses TRBV15 and TRBJ2-5, with TRBD1 as a possible D gene (6 bases). Germline loops: CDR1 LNHNV, CDR2 YYDKDF (reference sequence). CDR3 length: 15 amino acids. V was trimmed by 0 bases and J by 5 bases, leaving 13 bases between them. This chain's CDR3 is CATSREMYGGETQYF. The CDR3 DNA sequence: TGTGCCACCAGCAGAGAGATGTATGGGGGCGAGACCCAGTACTTC.

V gene TRBV27 combines with J gene TRBJ2-2; no firm D call. V was cut by 4 bases and J by 0 bases, with 12 bases left in between. CDR1 and CDR2 from the germline V gene are MNHEY and SMNVEV (reference sequence). The CDR3 is 16 amino acids. In DNA form, the CDR3 reads TGTGCCAGCAGTTCCCTGAACAGCGCGAACACCGGGGAGCTGTTTTTT. As protein: CASSSLNSANTGELFF.

On this clone: A much larger clone lies one base from this, so it may be a read error. V is TRBV5-1 and J is TRBJ2-7; D not resolved. The CDR3 has 13 amino acids. Per germline, CDR1 SGHRS and CDR2 YFSETQ. The CDR3 is CASNLDLTGEQYF. CDR3 DNA sequence: TGCGCCAGCAACTTGGATTTAACGGGCGAGCAGTACTTC.

The chain links TRBV9 to TRBJ1-2, with D tentatively TRBD1 (5 bases). The germline CDR1 and CDR2 sequences are SGDLS and YYNGEE. The ends were cut back, 4 bases at V and 4 bases at J, with 17 bases in the middle. This CDR3 is 15 amino acids long. The CDR3 DNA is TGTGCCAGCAGCCCAAGGGGTGGGGGTCCCTATGGCTACACCTTC. It translates to CASSPRGGGPYGYTF.

In DNA, the CDR3 is TGTGCCAGCAGGTTCGGGGGCCGAGGGGAGCCCCAGCATTTT. It encodes CASRFGGRGEPQHF. V gene TRBV27 combines with J gene TRBJ1-5, with D perhaps TRBD1 (6 bases). CDR1 and CDR2 from the germline V gene are MNHEY and SMNVEV (reference sequence). The CDR3 sequence is 14 residues long. With 6 bases removed from V and 8 bases from J, the gap between germline ends came to 17 bases.

This chain uses TRBV27 with TRBJ1-1; D unresolved. Germline loops: CDR1 MNHEY, CDR2 SMNVEV (reference sequence). CDR3 length: 14 amino acids. V was shortened by 5 bases and J by 2 bases, with 12 bases between the two germline ends. The CDR3 reads CASSPRGVNTEAFF. CDR3 DNA: TGTGCCAGCAGTCCCCGGGGAGTCAACACTGAAGCTTTCTTT.

V is TRBV10-3 and J is TRBJ1-3; tentative D call: TRBD1 (6 bases). The germline V gene encodes CDR1 ENHRY and CDR2 SYGVKD. The CDR3 length is 14 residues. Trimming left V 4 bases short and J 0 bases short, with 7 bases between. DNA of the CDR3: TGTGCCATCAGTGGACAGGCCTCTGGAAACACCATATATTTT. This sequence encodes CAISGQASGNTIYF.

This chain joins TRBV11-2 and TRBJ2-1; D unresolved. The CDR3 consists of 17 residues. CDR1 and CDR2 from the germline V gene are SGHAT and FQNNGV. The V and J ends lost 4 bases and 3 bases respectively, with 19 bases between them. CDR3 in amino acids: CASSSQPTRTLYNEQFF. CDR3 sequence (DNA): TGTGCCAGCAGCTCACAACCGACAAGAACCCTCTACAATGAGCAGTTCTTC.

The rearrangement uses TRBV5-1 and TRBJ2-1; 10 nucleotides line up with TRBD2. This CDR3 region has 16 residues. Germline CDR1 reads SGHRS; CDR2 reads YFSETQ. J lost 8 bases, V lost 4 bases, and 12 bases had no gene match. The CDR3 DNA sequence: TGCGCCAGCAGCGCCTCCCCTAGCGGGAGTGGGTATGAGCAGTTCTTC. This sequence encodes CASSASPSGSGYEQFF.

This clone occurred a few times. Written as DNA, the CDR3 is TGTGCCAGCAGAGGAACGGGAAACGAGCAGTACTTC. Its protein product is CASRGTGNEQYF. The chain recombines TRBV7-6 with TRBJ2-7; D may be TRBD2 (5 bases). The V gene lost 6 bases and the J gene lost 5 bases, with 11 bases spanning the gap. Germline loops: CDR1 SGHVS, CDR2 FNYEAQ. The CDR3 is made up of 12 amino acids.

This clone was counted only a few times. The chain combines TRBV19 with TRBJ2-3, with 10 bases fitting TRBD2. The CDR3 loop spans 15 amino acids. The J segment lost 4 bases and the V segment lost 6 bases, leaving 7 bases of the junction unmatched. Germline assignment: CDR1 LNHDA and CDR2 SQIVND (reference sequence). The CDR3 loop is CASRGWSGRADTQYF. In DNA, the CDR3 is TGTGCCAGTAGGGGATGGAGCGGGAGGGCAGATACGCAGTATTTT.

The chain has TRBV25-1 and TRBJ1-2, with no clear D. Trimming shortened V by 8 bases and J by 0 bases, and 13 bases separated the two germline ends. This CDR3 contains 14 residues. Germline V lookup: CDR1 MGHDK, CDR2 SYGVNS. The CDR3: CASRGWAANYGYTF. The CDR3 bases are TGTGCCAGCCGGGGTTGGGCGGCTAACTATGGCTACACCTTC.

Comment on this clone: The junction and the germline gene differ at one end; a read error may be behind it. The genes are TRBV7-9 and TRBJ2-2; 11 bases align to TRBD2. Germline V gene sequence: CDR1 SEHNR, CDR2 FQNEAQ (reference sequence). This CDR3 contains 14 residues. CDR3 region: CASSLDATSGKLFF. The CDR3, as DNA: TGTGCCAGCAGCTTAGATGCGACTAGCGGGAAGCTGTTTTTT.

Concerning this clone: This may be a read error, as it is one base from a much larger clone. The rearrangement links TRBV21-1 to TRBJ2-2; the table's D call, TRBD1, has no DNA check behind it. TRBV21-1 constitutes a pseudogene. The CDR3 contains 13 residues. CDR3 region: CASSVQGTGELFF. The CDR3 DNA is TGTGCCAGCAGCGTCCAGGGGACCGGGGAGCTGTTTTTT.

The chain recombines TRBV6-6 with TRBJ2-1; TRBD2 matches 7 bases. The CDR3 runs to 13 residues. After removal of 6 bases from V and 9 bases from J, the junction contained 8 bases not matched to a gene. Germline loops: CDR1 MNHNY, CDR2 SVGAGI (reference sequence). The DNA for the CDR3 is TGTGCCAGCAGCCAGCGGGGTTTGGGTGAGCAGTTCTTC. This gives the protein CASSQRGLGEQFF.

This clone came up once. A much larger clone differs by one base, so this may be a read error. The same CDR3 arises from other DNA sequences in this sample as well. The gene calls are TRBV27 and TRBJ1-2, with 12 bases aligning to TRBD1. The CDR3 totals 15 residues. CDR1 is MNHEY, CDR2 SMNVEV, per germline (reference sequence). In DNA form, the CDR3 reads TGTGCCAGCAGTCCGGGGACAGGGGGCGGGAATGGTTACACCTTC. Amino acid sequence: CASSPGTGGGNGYTF.

This sequence joins TRBV20-1 and TRBJ2-3; D is unclear. Per germline, CDR1 DFQATT and CDR2 SNEGSKA (reference sequence). The CDR3 contains 11 residues. V lost 3 bases and J 6 bases, leaving 7 bases between the germline ends. The CDR3 region is CSASLRDTQYF. Here the CDR3 DNA reads TGCAGTGCTAGCCTCCGGGATACGCAGTATTTT.

This chain connects TRBV18 to TRBJ1-3; D unclear. Trimming pared 3 bases from V and 0 bases from J, leaving 12 bases between. The CDR3 has 16 residues. Germline loops: CDR1 KGHSH, CDR2 LQKENI. Here the CDR3 DNA reads TGTGCCAGCTCACCGGGATCCATCCGCTCTGGAAACACCATATATTTT. This sequence encodes CASSPGSIRSGNTIYF.